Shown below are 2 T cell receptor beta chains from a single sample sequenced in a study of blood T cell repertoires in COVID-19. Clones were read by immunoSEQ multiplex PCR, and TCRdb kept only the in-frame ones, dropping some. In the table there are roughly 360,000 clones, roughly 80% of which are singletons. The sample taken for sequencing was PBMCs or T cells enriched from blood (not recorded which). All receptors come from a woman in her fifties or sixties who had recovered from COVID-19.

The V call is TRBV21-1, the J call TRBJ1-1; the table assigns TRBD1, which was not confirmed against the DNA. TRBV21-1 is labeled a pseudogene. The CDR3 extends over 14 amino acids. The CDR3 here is CARDTTGENTEAFF. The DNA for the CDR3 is TGTGCCAGGGATACCACAGGGGAGAACACTGAAGCTTTCTTT.

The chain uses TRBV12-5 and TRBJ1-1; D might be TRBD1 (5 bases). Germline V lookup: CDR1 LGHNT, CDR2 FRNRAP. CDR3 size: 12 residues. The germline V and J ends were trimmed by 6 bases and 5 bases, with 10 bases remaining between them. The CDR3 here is CASGGRGTEAFF. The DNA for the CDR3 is TGTGCTAGTGGGGGAAGGGGAACTGAAGCTTTCTTT.